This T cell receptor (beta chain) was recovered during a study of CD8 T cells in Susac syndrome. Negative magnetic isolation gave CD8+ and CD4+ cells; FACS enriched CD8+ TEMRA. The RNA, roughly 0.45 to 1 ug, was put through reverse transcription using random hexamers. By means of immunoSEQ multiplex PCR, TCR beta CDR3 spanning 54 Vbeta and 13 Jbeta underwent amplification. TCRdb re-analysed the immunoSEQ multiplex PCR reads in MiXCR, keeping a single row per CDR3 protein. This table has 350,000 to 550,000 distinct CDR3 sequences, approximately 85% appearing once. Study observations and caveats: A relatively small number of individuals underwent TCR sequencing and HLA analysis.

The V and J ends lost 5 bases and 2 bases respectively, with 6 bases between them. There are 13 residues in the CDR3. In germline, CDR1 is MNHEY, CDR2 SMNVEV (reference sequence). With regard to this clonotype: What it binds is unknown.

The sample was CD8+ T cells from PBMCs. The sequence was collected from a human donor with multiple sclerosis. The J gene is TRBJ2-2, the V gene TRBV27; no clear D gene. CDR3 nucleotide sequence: TGTGCCAGCAGTGGCCTTAACACCGGGGAGCTGTTTTTT. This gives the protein CASSGLNTGELFF.